The T cell receptor beta chain described here comes from a study of T cell repertoires in cytomegalovirus infection. The wider study: Both CMV infection and a matching HLA type were indicated by public TCR beta signatures.

The length of the CDR3 is 17 residues. Trimming removed 0 bases at V and 12 bases at J, with 23 bases between. CDR1 is MGHDK and CDR2 is SYGVNS in the germline V gene. Each CDR3 protein gets one entry after TCRdb re-called the reads with MiXCR. The table shows some 800,000 distinct CDR3 sequences, with 32% occurring only once. Points on this clonotype: Antigen: not known.

V gene TRBV25-1 combines with J gene TRBJ1-4, with D possibly TRBD1 on 6 matching bases. This TCR was sampled from a human donor in good health (CMV status not recorded). Some clones in this sample may be carry-over from other donors' samples. The sequencing here drew on cultured CD8+ T cells from PBMCs, taken from culture after CMV antigen stimulation. CDR3 protein: CASSEYFGLTQGIQLFF. The CDR3 DNA reads as TGTGCCAGCAGTGAATATTTTGGTTTAACCCAGGGGATTCAACTGTTTTTT.